This entry lists 5 T cell receptor beta chains sequenced from one sample in a study of blood T cell repertoires in COVID-19. Libraries were prepared by immunoSEQ multiplex PCR; TCRdb keeps only in-frame clonotypes and omits some of them. The table shows roughly 200,000 clones, with 84% occurring only once. The sequenced sample consisted of peripheral blood. The receptors derive from a woman older than 75 with COVID-19, enrolled during active disease.

The rearrangement joins TRBV2 to TRBJ1-1; 8 bases agree with TRBD1. V dropped 7 bases and J dropped 3; count of bases not matched to a gene: 4. CDR3 length: 13 amino acids. Per the germline V gene, CDR1 is SNHLY and CDR2 is FYNNEI. The CDR3 DNA is TGTGCCAGCACCAAGGACAGGGACACTGAAGCTTTCTTT. It translates to CASTKDRDTEAFF.

The genes are TRBV15 and TRBJ1-5; D perhaps matches TRBD1 (6 bases). The CDR3 consists of 16 residues. Germline assignment: CDR1 LNHNV and CDR2 YYDKDF (reference sequence). V was clipped by 0 bases and J by 0 bases, with 9 bases between them. The CDR3 DNA reads TGTGCCACCAGCAGAGACGGGGGGCCTAGCAATCAGCCCCAGCATTTT. This gives the protein CATSRDGGPSNQPQHF.

The chain uses TRBV19 and TRBJ1-5, with no clear D. CDR3 size: 14 residues. Deletions cut 6 bases from V and 5 bases from J, with 14 bases between. The germline gives CDR1 LNHDA, CDR2 SQIVND (reference sequence). CDR3 protein: CASRRANNYQPQHF. DNA of the CDR3: TGTGCCAGTAGGCGGGCGAATAACTATCAGCCCCAGCATTTT.

The chain employs TRBV18 and TRBJ2-7; D is perhaps TRBD1 (6 bases). This CDR3 contains 13 residues. Germline CDR1 is KGHSH and CDR2 is LQKENI. Trimming cost V 6 bases and J 0 bases, with 9 bases left between them. Here the CDR3 reads CASSRQDSYEQYF. In DNA, the CDR3 is TGTGCCAGCTCCCGACAGGACTCCTACGAGCAGTACTTC.

The genes are TRBV7-2 and TRBJ2-5; 9 bases are shared with TRBD2. The CDR3 loop spans 16 amino acids. V lost 6 bases to trimming and J lost 5 bases; unmatched junction nucleotides: 13. Germline assignment: CDR1 SGHTA and CDR2 FQGNSA. The CDR3 bases are TGTGCCAGCAGTTTGGATAGCGGGGGCCAGGGGGAGACCCAGTACTTC. Translating it yields CASSLDSGGQGETQYF. The variable domain in full, with the rest retrieved from reference TRBV7-2 and TRBJ2-5, is GAGVSQSPSNKVTEKGKDVELRCDPISGHTALYWYRQSLGQGLEFLIYFQGNSAPDKSGLPSDRFSAERTGGSVSTLTIQRTQQEDSAVYLCASSLDSGGQGETQYFGPGTRLLVL.